This T cell receptor (beta chain) derives from a study of blood T cell repertoires in COVID-19. Two consecutive negative NP/OP PCR tests, clearance, or resolved symptoms defined Cohort 3 recovery. The length of the CDR3 is 14 residues. Germline lookup yields CDR1 MNHEY and CDR2 SVGAGI. V was trimmed by 4 bases and J by 4 bases, leaving 10 bases between them. Here immunoSEQ multiplex PCR was the method, and the copy in TCRdb shows in-frame clones only, minus some. The sample lists 150,000 to 200,000 clones, over 75% occurring once. The sample comprised PBMCs or T cells enriched from blood (not recorded which). This TCR derives from a man aged 45-65 years who had recovered from COVID-19. The chain is built from TRBV6-5 and TRBJ1-4; D is perhaps TRBD1 (6 bases). Here the CDR3 reads CASSSGGGNEKLFF. In nucleotides, the CDR3 is TGTGCCAGCAGTTCGGGAGGGGGTAATGAAAAACTGTTTTTT.